This TCR beta chain was obtained from a study of PD-1 blockade in classical Hodgkin lymphoma. Some clones are missing from TCRdb's copy, which holds only in-frame ones; the method was immunoSEQ multiplex PCR. There are around 66,000 clones in the sample; 85% to 90% occur only once, and approximately 15% lies in the top ten. Every patient was affected by relapse after autologous stem cell transplantation, while exposure to brentuximab vedotin was not uniform. Turning to this clone: Its antigen is undetermined.

Study-wide results and caveats: Those patients who began receiving nivolumab less than 1 year after ASCT had lower diversity, and they were excluded. By C4D1 there was a significant rise in CD4+ TCR diversity but not in CD8+ TCR diversity.

CDR3 length: 13 amino acids. CDR1 and CDR2 from the germline V gene are KGHSH and LQKENI. Between the trimmed V and J ends, which lost 3 bases and 5 bases, there was a span of 11 bases. The genes are TRBV18 and TRBJ2-7; D remains unclear. This receptor was identified in a human donor with classical Hodgkin lymphoma. The sample consisted of peripheral blood mononuclear cells (PBMCs), taken at baseline. The CDR3 nucleotides read TGTGCCAGCTCACCCCTAGGGCCCGACGAGCAGTACTTC. It specifies CASSPLGPDEQYF.